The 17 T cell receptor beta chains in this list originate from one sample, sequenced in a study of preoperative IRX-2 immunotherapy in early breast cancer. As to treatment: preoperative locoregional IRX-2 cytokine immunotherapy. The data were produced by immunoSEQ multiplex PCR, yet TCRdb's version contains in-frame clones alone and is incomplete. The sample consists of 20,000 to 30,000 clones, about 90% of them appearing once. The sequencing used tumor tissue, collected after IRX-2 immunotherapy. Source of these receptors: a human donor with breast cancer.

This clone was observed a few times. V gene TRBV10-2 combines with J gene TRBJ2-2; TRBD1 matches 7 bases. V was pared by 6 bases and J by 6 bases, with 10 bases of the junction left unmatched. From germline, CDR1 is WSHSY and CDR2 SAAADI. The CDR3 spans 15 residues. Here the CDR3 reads CASSMGQLNPGELFF. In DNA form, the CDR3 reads TGCGCCAGCAGCATGGGACAGCTTAATCCCGGGGAGCTGTTTTTT.

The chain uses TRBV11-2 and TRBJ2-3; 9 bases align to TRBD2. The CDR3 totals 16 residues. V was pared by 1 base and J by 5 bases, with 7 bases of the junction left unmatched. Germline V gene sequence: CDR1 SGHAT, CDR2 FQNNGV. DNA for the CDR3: TGTGCCAGCAGCTTAGGCCCGGGACTAGCACAAGATACGCAGTATTTT. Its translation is CASSLGPGLAQDTQYF.

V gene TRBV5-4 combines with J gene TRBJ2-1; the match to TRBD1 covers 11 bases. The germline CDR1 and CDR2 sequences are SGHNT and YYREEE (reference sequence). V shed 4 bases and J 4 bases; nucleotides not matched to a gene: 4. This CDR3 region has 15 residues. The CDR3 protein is CASSPGQGAYNEQFF. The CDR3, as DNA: TGTGCCAGCAGCCCTGGACAGGGGGCTTACAATGAGCAGTTCTTC.

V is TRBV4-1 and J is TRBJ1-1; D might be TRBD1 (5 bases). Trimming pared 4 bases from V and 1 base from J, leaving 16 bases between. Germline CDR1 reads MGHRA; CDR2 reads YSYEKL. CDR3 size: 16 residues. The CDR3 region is CASSLSGSRANTEAFF. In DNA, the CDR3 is TGCGCCAGCAGCCTAAGTGGATCCAGGGCGAACACTGAAGCTTTCTTT.

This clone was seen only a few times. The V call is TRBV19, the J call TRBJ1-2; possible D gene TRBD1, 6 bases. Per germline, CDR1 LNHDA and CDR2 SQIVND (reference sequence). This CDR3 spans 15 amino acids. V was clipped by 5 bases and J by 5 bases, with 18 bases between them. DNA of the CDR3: TGTGCCAGTAGTTACCCCGGGCAGGGGTGGTATGGCTACACCTTC. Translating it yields CASSYPGQGWYGYTF.

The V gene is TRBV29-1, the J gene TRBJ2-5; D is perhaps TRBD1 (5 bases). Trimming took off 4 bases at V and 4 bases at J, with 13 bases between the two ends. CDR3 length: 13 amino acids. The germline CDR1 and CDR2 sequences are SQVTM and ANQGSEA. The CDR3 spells CSVGQGSRETQYF. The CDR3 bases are TGCAGCGTTGGGCAGGGTAGTCGAGAGACCCAGTACTTC.

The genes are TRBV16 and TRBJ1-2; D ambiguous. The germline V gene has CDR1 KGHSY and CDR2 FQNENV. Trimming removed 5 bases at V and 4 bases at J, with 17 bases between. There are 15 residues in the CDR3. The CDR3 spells CASSTYRQEPYGYTF. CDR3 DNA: TGTGCCAGCAGCACCTACCGTCAGGAACCCTATGGCTACACCTTC. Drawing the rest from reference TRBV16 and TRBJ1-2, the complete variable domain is GEEVAQTPKHLVRGEGQKAKLYCAPIKGHSYVFWYQQVLKNEFKFLISFQNENVFDETGMPKERFSAKCLPNSPCSLEIQATKLEDSAVYFCASSTYRQEPYGYTFGSGTRLTVV.

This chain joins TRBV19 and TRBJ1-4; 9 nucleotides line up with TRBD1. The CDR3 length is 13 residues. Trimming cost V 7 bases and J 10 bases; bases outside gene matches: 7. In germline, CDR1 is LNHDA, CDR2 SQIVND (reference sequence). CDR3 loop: CASTVTGGGKLFF. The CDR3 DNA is TGTGCCAGTACTGTAACAGGGGGCGGAAAACTGTTTTTT.

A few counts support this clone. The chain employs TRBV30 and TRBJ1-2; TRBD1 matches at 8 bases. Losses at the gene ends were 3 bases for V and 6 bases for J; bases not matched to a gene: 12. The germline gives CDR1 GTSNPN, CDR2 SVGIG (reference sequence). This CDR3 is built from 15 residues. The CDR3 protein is CAWRRTGFLQDGYTF. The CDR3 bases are TGTGCCTGGAGAAGGACAGGGTTTTTGCAAGATGGCTACACCTTC.

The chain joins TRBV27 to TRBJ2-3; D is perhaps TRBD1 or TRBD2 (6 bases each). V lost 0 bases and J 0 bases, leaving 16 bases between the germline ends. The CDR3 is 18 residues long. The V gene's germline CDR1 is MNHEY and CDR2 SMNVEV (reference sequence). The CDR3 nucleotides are TGTGCCAGCAGTTTATCGGGGGGCCTTTCTATCAGCACAGATACGCAGTATTTT. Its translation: CASSLSGGLSISTDTQYF.

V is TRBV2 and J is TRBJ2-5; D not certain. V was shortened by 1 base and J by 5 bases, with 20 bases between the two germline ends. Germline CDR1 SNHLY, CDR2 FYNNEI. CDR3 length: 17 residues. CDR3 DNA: TGTGCCAGCAGTGAAGGGGCAGCTTCGCGTATCTTGGAGACCCAGTACTTC. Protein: CASSEGAASRILETQYF.

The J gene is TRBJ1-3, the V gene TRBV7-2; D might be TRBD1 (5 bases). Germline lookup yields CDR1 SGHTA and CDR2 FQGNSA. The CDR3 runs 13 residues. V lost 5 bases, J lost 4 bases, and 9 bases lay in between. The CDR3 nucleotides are TGTGCCAGCAGCACCGACAGAGGAAACACCATATATTTT. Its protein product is CASSTDRGNTIYF.

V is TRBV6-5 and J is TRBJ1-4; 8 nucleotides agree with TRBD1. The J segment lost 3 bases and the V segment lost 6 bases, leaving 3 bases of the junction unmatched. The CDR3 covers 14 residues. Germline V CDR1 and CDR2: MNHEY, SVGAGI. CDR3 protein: CASRLQGANEKLFF. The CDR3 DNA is TGTGCCAGCAGACTACAGGGGGCTAATGAAAAACTGTTTTTT.

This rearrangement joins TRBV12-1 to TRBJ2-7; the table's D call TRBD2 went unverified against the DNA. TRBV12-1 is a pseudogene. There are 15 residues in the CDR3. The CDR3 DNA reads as TGTGCCAGCAGCCATCTGGGCGGGGGTACCTACGAGCAGTACTTC. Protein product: CASSHLGGGTYEQYF.

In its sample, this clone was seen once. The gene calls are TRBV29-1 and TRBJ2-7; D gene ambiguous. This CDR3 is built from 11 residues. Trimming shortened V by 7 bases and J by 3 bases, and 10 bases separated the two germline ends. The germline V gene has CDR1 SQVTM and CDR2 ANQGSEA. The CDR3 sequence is CSERARYEQYV. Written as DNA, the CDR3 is TGCAGCGAAAGGGCCCGCTACGAGCAGTACGTC.

CDR3 sequence (DNA): TGTGCCAGCAGCTTTGGACAGGGGGCATGGAGAGGCAATCAGCCCCAGCATTTT. This codes for CASSFGQGAWRGNQPQHF. This chain joins TRBV5-6 and TRBJ1-5; the match to TRBD1 covers 11 bases. After removal of 2 bases from V and 2 bases from J, the junction contained 9 bases not matched to a gene. This CDR3 spans 18 amino acids. Germline-derived CDR1 and CDR2 are SGHDT and YYEEEE.

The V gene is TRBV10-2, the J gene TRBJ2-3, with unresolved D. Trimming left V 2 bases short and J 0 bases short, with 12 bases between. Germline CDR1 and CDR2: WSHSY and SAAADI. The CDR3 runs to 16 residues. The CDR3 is CASSEAGVSSTDTQYF. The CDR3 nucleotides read TGCGCCAGCAGTGAGGCTGGGGTTTCTAGCACAGATACGCAGTATTTT.